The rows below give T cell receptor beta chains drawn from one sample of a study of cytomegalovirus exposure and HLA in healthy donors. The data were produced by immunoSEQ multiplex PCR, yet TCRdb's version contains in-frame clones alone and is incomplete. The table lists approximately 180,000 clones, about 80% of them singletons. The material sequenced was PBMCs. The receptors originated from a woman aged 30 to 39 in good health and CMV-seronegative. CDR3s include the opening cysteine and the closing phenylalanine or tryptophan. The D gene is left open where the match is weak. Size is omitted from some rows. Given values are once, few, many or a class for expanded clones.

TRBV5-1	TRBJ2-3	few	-	TGCGCCAGCACTAGCACAGATACGCAGTATTTT	CASTSTDTQYF
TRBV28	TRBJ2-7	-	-	TGTGCCAGCAGGATGGCCCCAGGGTCCTCCTACGAGCAGTACTTC	CASRMAPGSSYEQYF
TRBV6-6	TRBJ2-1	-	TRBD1	TGTGCCAGCAGGGGGACAGGGGCATTGTATGAGCAGTTCTTC	CASRGTGALYEQFF
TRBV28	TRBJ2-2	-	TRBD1	TGTGCCAGCAGTCCCCGGACAGGGCTAACCGGGGAGCTGTTTTTT	CASSPRTGLTGELFF
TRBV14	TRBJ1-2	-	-	TGTGCCAGCAGCCAAGATCATCGGGGTTTGAAGACCTTC	CASSQDHRGLKTF
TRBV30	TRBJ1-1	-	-	TGTGCCTGGAGTAGAAGTAAGTGGGTAGAACGGGACACTGAAGCTTTCTTT	CAWSRSKWVERDTEAFF
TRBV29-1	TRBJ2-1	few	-	TGCAGCGTCCGGCCTAGGGGAAATGAGCAGTTCTTC	CSVRPRGNEQFF
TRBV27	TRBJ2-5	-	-	TGTGCCAGCAGTCCCCGGGTCCAAGAGACCCAGTACTTC	CASSPRVQETQYF
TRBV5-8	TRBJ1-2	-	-	TGTGCCAGCTGGTGGACCGGACAGTTTAACTATGGCTACACCTTC	CASWWTGQFNYGYTF
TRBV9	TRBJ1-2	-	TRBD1	TGTGCCAGCAGAGCCGGGACAGGGCAGGGCTATGGCTACACCTTC	CASRAGTGQGYGYTF
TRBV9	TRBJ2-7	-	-	TGTGCCAGCAGCGTAGAGGGCGATGCAGGGTCCTACGAGCAGTACTTC	CASSVEGDAGSYEQYF
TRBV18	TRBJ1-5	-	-	TGTGCCAGCTCAACAACGGGTCTCCAGCCCCAGCATTTT	CASSTTGLQPQHF
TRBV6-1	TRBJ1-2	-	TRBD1	TGTGCCAGCAGGGGACAGAACTATGGCTACACCTTC	CASRGQNYGYTF
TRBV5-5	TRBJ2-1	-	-	TGTGCCAGCAGCGCCCATCAGCGCTACAATGAGCAGTTCTTC	CASSAHQRYNEQFF
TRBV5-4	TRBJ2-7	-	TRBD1	TGTGCCAGCAGCTCATTCCCCGGGACAGGGAGCGAGCAGTACTTC	CASSSFPGTGSEQYF
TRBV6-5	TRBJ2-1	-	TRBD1	TGTGCCAGCACCGCAGGACAGGGTCCCTACAATGAGCAGTTCTTC	CASTAGQGPYNEQFF
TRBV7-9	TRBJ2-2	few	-	TGTGCCTTCCGGCCGGGACTTGGGACCGGGGAGCTGTTTTTT	CAFRPGLGTGELFF
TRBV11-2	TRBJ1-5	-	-	TGTGCCAGCAGCTTAGAAGAGGATCAGCCCCAGCATTTT	CASSLEEDQPQHF
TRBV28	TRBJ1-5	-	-	TGTGCCAGCAGTTTGAGTTCGGTGTATCAGCCCCAGCATTTT	CASSLSSVYQPQHF
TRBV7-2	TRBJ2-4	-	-	TGTGCCAGCAGCCGATGGATGACAGGACCGGTTTCCCAAAACATTCAGTACTTC	CASSRWMTGPVSQNIQYF
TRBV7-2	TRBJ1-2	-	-	TGTGCCAGCAGCTTTGTCCCTAGCTCTAGCTATGGCTACACCTTC	CASSFVPSSSYGYTF
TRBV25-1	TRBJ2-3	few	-	TGTGCCAGCAGTGCTGGGACATACAGCACAGATACGCAGTATTTT	CASSAGTYSTDTQYF
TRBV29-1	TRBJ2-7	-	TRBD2	TGCAGCGTTGAGACACTAGCGGGAGGGTACGAGCAGTACTTC	CSVETLAGGYEQYF
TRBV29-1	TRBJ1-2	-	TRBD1	TGCAGCGTGTACAGACAGGGAACTAACTATGGCTACACCTTC	CSVYRQGTNYGYTF
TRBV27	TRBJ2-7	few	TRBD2	TGTGCCAGCAGTTTAATTAGCGGGAGCTTCGAGCAGTACTTC	CASSLISGSFEQYF
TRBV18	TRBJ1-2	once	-	TGTGCCAGCTCACCTGAGCGCGCCCATGGCTACACCTTC	CASSPERAHGYTF
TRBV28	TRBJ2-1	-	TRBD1	TGTGCCAGCAGTTACCCTTCGGGACAGGGGATCAATGAGCAGTTCTTC	CASSYPSGQGINEQFF
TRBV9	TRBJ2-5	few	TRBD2	TGTGCCAGCAGCGTAGGTGGGACTAGCATGGAGACCCAGTACTTC	CASSVGGTSMETQYF
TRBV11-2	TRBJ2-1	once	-	TGTGCCAGCAGCTCCGGGTTTTACAATGAGCAGTTCTTC	CASSSGFYNEQFF
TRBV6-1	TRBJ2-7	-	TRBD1	TGTGCCAGCAGGGACATAATCGGGACAGGTTACGAGCAGTACTTC	CASRDIIGTGYEQYF
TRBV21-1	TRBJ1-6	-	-	TGTGCCAGCAGCAAGTTGGTTCGGGGGGCGGATAATTCACCCCTCCACTTT	CASSKLVRGADNSPLHF
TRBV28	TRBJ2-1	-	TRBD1	TGTGCCAGCAGTTCCAGACAGGGGGGCCCCTACAATGAGCAGTTCTTC	CASSSRQGGPYNEQFF
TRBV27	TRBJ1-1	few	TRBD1	TGTGCCAGCACCACAACCCGGAAAGGGGGCTTGAACACTGAAGCTTTCTTT	CASTTTRKGGLNTEAFF
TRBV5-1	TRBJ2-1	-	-	TGCGCCAGCAGCGCCTCACAGGGCAATGAGCAGTTCTTC	CASSASQGNEQFF
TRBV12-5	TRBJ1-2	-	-	TGTGCTAGTGGTTTGGTACATACAGGGAACTATGGCTACACCTTC	CASGLVHTGNYGYTF
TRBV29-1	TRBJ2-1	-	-	TGCAGCGTTGAAGATTCCGGGTCACGCGCGGGTGAGCAGTTCTTC	CSVEDSGSRAGEQFF
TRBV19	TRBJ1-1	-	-	TGTGCCAGTAGTATAATCCCAGGGAAGACTGAAGCTTTCTTT	CASSIIPGKTEAFF
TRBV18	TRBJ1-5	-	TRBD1	TGTGCCAGCTCACCAGAGACAGGGACCAATCAGCCCCAGCATTTT	CASSPETGTNQPQHF
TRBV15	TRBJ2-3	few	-	TGTGCCACCAGCAGAGGGACAAGGGCCGATACGCAGTATTTT	CATSRGTRADTQYF
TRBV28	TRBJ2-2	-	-	TGTGCCAGCTCCCTCTTGACTGGTACCGGGGAGCTGTTTTTT	CASSLLTGTGELFF
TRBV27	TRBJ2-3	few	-	TGTGCCAGCAGTGACATCCTCACAGATACGCAGTATTTT	CASSDILTDTQYF
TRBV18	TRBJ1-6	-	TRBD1	TGTGCCAGCTCACCACGACAGGGTTATAATTCACCCCTCCACTTT	CASSPRQGYNSPLHF
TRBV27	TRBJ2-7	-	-	TGTGCCAGCACCCCGACAGGCCCAAACTACGAGCAGTACTTC	CASTPTGPNYEQYF
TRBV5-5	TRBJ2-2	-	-	TGTGCCAGCAGCTTGGGGGTAATGGACAGAGCCGGGGAGCTGTTTTTT	CASSLGVMDRAGELFF
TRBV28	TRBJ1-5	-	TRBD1	TGTGCCAGCAGTCCCGGGACAGGGAATCAGCCCCAGCATTTT	CASSPGTGNQPQHF
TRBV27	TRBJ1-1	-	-	TGTGCCAGCAGTTCACTCCCGGGGATGAACACTGAAGCTTTCTTT	CASSSLPGMNTEAFF
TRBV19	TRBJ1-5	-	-	TGTGCCAGTAGTCCAGGGGTGAGGGTGCAGCCCCAGCATTTT	CASSPGVRVQPQHF
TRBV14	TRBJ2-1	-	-	TGTGCCAGCAGCCTCAGGGGTGGGGGGGGTTCCTACAATGAGCAGTTCTTC	CASSLRGGGGSYNEQFF
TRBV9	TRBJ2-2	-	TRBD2	TGTGCCAGCAGCGCCCCGACTAGCGGGCTCTTCGCGAACACCGGGGAGCTGTTTTTT	CASSAPTSGLFANTGELFF